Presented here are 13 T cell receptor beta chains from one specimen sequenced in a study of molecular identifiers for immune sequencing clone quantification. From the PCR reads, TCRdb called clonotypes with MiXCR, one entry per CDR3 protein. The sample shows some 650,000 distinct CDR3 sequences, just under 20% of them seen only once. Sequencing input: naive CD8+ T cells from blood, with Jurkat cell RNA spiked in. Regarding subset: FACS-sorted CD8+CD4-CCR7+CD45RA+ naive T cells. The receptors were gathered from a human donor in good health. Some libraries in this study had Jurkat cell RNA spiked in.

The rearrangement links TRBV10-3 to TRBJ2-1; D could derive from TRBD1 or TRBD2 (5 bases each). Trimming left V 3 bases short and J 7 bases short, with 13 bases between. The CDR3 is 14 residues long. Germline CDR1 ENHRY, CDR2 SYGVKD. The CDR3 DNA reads TGTGCCATCAGTGATCCGGGAAGGGGTAATGAGCAGTTCTTC. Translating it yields CAISDPGRGNEQFF.

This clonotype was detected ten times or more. CDR3 in DNA: TGTGCCAGCAAAAGTACAGGCGGCTACACTGAAGCTTTCTTT. Translated, it gives CASKSTGGYTEAFF. V usage is TRBV12-3 or TRBV12-4 and J usage is TRBJ1-1, with a possible D match to TRBD1 (5 bases). The CDR3 has 14 residues. V dropped 7 bases and J dropped 3 bases, with 15 bases sitting between them.

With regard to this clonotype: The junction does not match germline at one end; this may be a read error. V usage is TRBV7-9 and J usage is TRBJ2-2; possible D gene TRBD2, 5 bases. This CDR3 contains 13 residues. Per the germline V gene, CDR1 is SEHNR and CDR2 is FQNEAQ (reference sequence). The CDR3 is CASSLGSSGELVF. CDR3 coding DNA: TGTGCCAGTAGCTTAGGGAGCTCCGGGGAGCTGGTTTTT.

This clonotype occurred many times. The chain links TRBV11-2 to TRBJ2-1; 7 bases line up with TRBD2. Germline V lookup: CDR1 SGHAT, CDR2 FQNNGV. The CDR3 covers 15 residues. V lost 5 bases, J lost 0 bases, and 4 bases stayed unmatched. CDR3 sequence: CASSPWTSSYNEQFF. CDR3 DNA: TGTGCCAGCAGCCCATGGACTAGCTCCTACAATGAGCAGTTCTTC.

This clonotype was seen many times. CDR3 in amino acids: CASSPPLAGVDTQYF. CDR3 DNA sequence: TGTGCCAGCAGTCCCCCGTTAGCGGGAGTAGATACGCAGTATTTT. The chain has TRBV28 and TRBJ2-3; 9 bases agree with TRBD2. Germline CDR1 MDHEN, CDR2 SYDVKM. Trimming removed 5 bases from V and 5 bases from J; junction bases left unmatched: 8. The CDR3 contains 15 residues.

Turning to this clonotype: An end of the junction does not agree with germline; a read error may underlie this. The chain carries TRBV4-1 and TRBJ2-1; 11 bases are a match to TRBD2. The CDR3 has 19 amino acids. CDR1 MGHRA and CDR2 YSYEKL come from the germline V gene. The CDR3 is CASSQIASGGPGPYNGQFF. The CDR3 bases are TGCGCCAGCAGCCAAATTGCTAGCGGGGGGCCGGGGCCGTACAATGGGCAGTTCTTC.

CDR3 nucleotide sequence: TGTGCCAGCAGCTTAAACTTGAGGACTGAAGCTTTCTTT. It is translated as CASSLNLRTEAFF. The chain uses TRBV7-3 and TRBJ1-1, with D unresolved. Per germline, CDR1 SGHTA and CDR2 FQGTGA. The V and J ends lost 1 base and 5 bases respectively, with 8 bases between them. There are 13 residues in the CDR3.

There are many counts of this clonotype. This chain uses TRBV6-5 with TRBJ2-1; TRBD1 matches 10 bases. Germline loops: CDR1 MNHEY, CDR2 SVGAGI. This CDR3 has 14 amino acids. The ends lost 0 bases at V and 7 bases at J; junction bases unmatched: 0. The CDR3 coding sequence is TGTGCCAGCAGTTACTCGGACAGGGGGAATGAGCAGTTCTTC. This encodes CASSYSDRGNEQFF.

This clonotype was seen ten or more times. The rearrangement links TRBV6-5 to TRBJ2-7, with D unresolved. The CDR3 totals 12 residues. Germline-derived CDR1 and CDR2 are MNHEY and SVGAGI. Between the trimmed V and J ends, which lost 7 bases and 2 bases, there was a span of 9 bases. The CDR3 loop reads CASISEPYEQYF. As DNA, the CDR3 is TGTGCCAGCATCTCAGAACCCTACGAGCAGTACTTC.

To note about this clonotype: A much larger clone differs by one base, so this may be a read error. CDR3 nucleotides: TGTGCCAGCAGTTACGGGCGGGGGTTGAGCTCCTACGAGCAGTACTTC. Its protein is CASSYGRGLSSYEQYF. The V call is TRBV6-2 or TRBV6-3, the J call TRBJ2-7; the match to TRBD2 covers 7 bases. CDR3 length: 16 residues. The V and J ends lost 2 bases and 0 bases, in that order; junction bases with no gene match: 7. Germline-derived CDR1 and CDR2 are MNHEY and SVGEGT.

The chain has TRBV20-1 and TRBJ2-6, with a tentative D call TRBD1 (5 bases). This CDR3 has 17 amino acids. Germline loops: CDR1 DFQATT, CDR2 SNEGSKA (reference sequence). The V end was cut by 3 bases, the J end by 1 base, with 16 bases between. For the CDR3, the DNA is TGCAGTGCTAGGCAGCAGGGTGAAGTTTCTGGGGCCAACGTCCTGACTTTC. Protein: CSARQQGEVSGANVLTF.

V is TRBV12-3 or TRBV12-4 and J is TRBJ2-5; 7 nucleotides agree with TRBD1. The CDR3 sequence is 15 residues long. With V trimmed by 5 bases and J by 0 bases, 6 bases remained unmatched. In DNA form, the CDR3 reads TGTGCCAGCAGTCGGGACAGAGAGTACCAAGAGACCCAGTACTTC. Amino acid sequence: CASSRDREYQETQYF.

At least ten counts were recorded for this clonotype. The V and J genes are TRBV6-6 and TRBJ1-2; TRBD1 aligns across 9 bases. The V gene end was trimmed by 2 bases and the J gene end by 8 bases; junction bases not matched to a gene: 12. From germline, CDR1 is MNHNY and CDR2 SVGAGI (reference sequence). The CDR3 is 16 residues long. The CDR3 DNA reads TGTGCCAGCAGTTACCTAATTACTGGACAGGGGAGAGGCTACACCTTC. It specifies CASSYLITGQGRGYTF.